A single sample is the source of the 24 T cell receptor beta chains below, sequenced in a study of neurological immune-mediated disorders (dated by TCRdb to about 2019). Libraries were constructed by 5' RACE. TCRdb shows the sequencer as Illumina HiSeq 2500. The public reads were reprocessed in TCRdb via fastp at Q25 and MiXCR, keeping in-frame beta chains. Every entry covers one CDR3 protein and lists the most common genes and DNA from its rows. The sample data list roughly 100,000 distinct CDR3 sequences, and approximately 3.3% of these were observed just once. The ten largest clones capture 5.5% to 6.5% of the sample. Material: PBMCs. The receptors originated from a woman younger than 35 with multiple sclerosis.

This clonotype appeared many times. This sequence joins TRBV15 and TRBJ2-4; possibly TRBD2 for D (6 bases). Germline V gives CDR1 LNHNV, CDR2 YYDKDF (reference sequence). With 6 bases removed from V and 5 bases from J, the gap between germline ends came to 11 bases. The CDR3 totals 13 residues. The DNA for the CDR3 is TGTGCCACCAGGGGGACTGGGCAAAACATTCAGTACTTC. This sequence encodes CATRGTGQNIQYF.

In this sample, this clonotype turned up many times. The chain has TRBV7-2 and TRBJ2-7; D not resolved. The V end was cut by 5 bases, the J end by 0 bases, with 5 bases between. This CDR3 spans 12 amino acids. The germline V gene encodes CDR1 SGHTA and CDR2 FQGNSA. The CDR3 is CASSGNSYEQYF. CDR3 coding DNA: TGTGCCAGCAGCGGTAACTCCTACGAGCAGTACTTC.

This clonotype has ten or more counts. V usage is TRBV20-1 and J usage is TRBJ2-3, with 7 bases that match TRBD2. J was trimmed by 1 base and V by 3 bases; bases with no gene match: 13. CDR3 length: 17 amino acids. Per the germline V gene, CDR1 is DFQATT and CDR2 is SNEGSKA (reference sequence). The CDR3 region is CSASGEASGLGTDTQYF. CDR3 coding DNA: TGCAGTGCTAGCGGTGAGGCTAGCGGTCTTGGCACAGATACGCAGTATTTT.

In this sample, this clonotype turned up many times. The chain links TRBV30 to TRBJ2-7; TRBD2 might be the D (6 bases). This CDR3 comprises 14 residues. Per the germline V gene, CDR1 is GTSNPN and CDR2 is SVGIG (reference sequence). V shed 5 bases and J shed 5 bases, with 19 bases lying between them. The CDR3 DNA sequence: TGTGCCTGGGACGGAGGGGAAAAATTCCACGAGCAGTACTTC. Protein sequence: CAWDGGEKFHEQYF.

This clonotype was seen repeatedly, ten times or more. The chain has TRBV5-1 and TRBJ2-1, with a tentative D call TRBD2 (7 bases). The germline CDR1 and CDR2 sequences are SGHRS and YFSETQ. The length of the CDR3 is 15 residues. V lost 0 bases and J 9 bases, leaving 16 bases between the germline ends. The CDR3: CASSLGAPRGGEQFF. The CDR3 DNA follows: TGCGCCAGCAGCTTGGGGGCCCCAAGGGGGGGTGAGCAGTTCTTC.

This clonotype was recorded many times. This rearrangement joins TRBV5-1 to TRBJ1-6; no firm D call. CDR1 is SGHRS and CDR2 is YFSETQ in the germline V gene. The CDR3 is made up of 14 amino acids. Trimming took off 1 base at V and 10 bases at J, with 12 bases between the two ends. CDR3 residues: CASSLLRGESPLHF. In DNA form, the CDR3 reads TGCGCCAGCAGCTTGCTCCGGGGTGAATCACCCCTCCACTTT.

This clonotype appeared many times. The chain joins TRBV5-1 to TRBJ1-2; D is unclear. The CDR3 is 15 amino acids. The V end lost 4 bases, the J end lost 0 bases, and 13 bases lay between the germline ends. The germline V gene has CDR1 SGHRS and CDR2 YFSETQ. CDR3 loop: CASSLEPGANYGYTF. The CDR3 region has the DNA TGCGCCAGCAGCCTAGAACCGGGAGCTAACTATGGCTACACCTTC.

This clonotype has a count of ten or more. The gene calls are TRBV20-1 and TRBJ2-3; D call uncertain. Germline V CDR1 and CDR2: DFQATT, SNEGSKA (reference sequence). V lost 5 bases, J lost 0 bases, and 6 bases lay in between. CDR3 length: 12 amino acids. CDR3 in DNA: TGCAGTGCTCTCGTGAGCACAGATACGCAGTATTTT. It yields the protein CSALVSTDTQYF.

Many counts were recorded for this clonotype. V gene TRBV14 combines with J gene TRBJ1-2; D is undetermined. V was shortened by 0 bases and J by 2 bases, with 10 bases between the two germline ends. The CDR3 is 15 amino acids. Germline CDR1 SGHDN, CDR2 FVKESK. CDR3 sequence: CASSQEYGRNYGYTF. CDR3 in DNA: TGTGCCAGCAGCCAAGAGTACGGCAGAAACTATGGCTACACCTTC.

This clonotype was found many times. This chain links TRBV10-3 with TRBJ2-5; a weak D match, TRBD1 (5 bases). Trimming shortened V by 8 bases and J by 2 bases, and 21 bases separated the two germline ends. The CDR3 has 16 residues. Germline-derived CDR1 and CDR2 are ENHRY and SYGVKD. The CDR3 coding sequence is TGTGCCATCCTTTTATTTGACAGAATACCTCAAGAGACCCAGTACTTC. It specifies CAILLFDRIPQETQYF.

This clonotype was seen repeatedly, ten times or more. The J gene is TRBJ1-5, the V gene TRBV6-5; tentative D call: TRBD1 (5 bases). There are 15 residues in the CDR3. V lost 0 bases to trimming and J lost 7 bases, with 13 bases between them. Per the germline V gene, CDR1 is MNHEY and CDR2 is SVGAGI. The CDR3 nucleotides are TGTGCCAGCAGTTACTCCTCGGGGCCGCGCCAGCCCCAGCATTTT. It is translated as CASSYSSGPRQPQHF.

This clonotype was seen a handful of times. This may come from a read error, since a much larger clone is one base off. The CDR3 carries no conserved terminal phenylalanine or tryptophan, so it likely arises from a read error. The rearrangement links TRBV27 to TRBJ1-2; 8 bases fit TRBD1. CDR1 and CDR2 from the germline V gene are MNHEY and SMNVEV (reference sequence). The CDR3 consists of 13 residues. With 6 bases clipped from V and 4 bases from J, the junction kept 4 bases outside the gene matches. The CDR3 sequence: CASSLDRAYGYTC. In nucleotides, the CDR3 is TGTGCCAGCAGCTTGGACAGGGCCTATGGCTACACCTGC.

This clonotype was detected many times. The chain carries TRBV27 and TRBJ2-4, with a weak D call TRBD2 (5 bases). The CDR3 covers 14 residues. V gave up 5 bases and J gave up 3 bases, with 11 bases separating them. Germline-derived CDR1 and CDR2 are MNHEY and SMNVEV (reference sequence). As DNA, the CDR3 is TGTGCCAGCAGTACTTCCGGGGTCAAAAACATTCAGTACTTC. This encodes CASSTSGVKNIQYF.

This clonotype has at least ten counts. The gene calls are TRBV6-5 and TRBJ2-7; 10 bases line up with TRBD2. V was pared by 6 bases and J by 7 bases, with 12 bases of the junction left unmatched. This CDR3 has 15 residues. CDR1 and CDR2 from the germline V gene are MNHEY and SVGAGI. In DNA, the CDR3 is TGTGCCAGCAGCCGAAGTAGCGGGGGGAGCGGGGAGCAGTACTTC. Encoded protein: CASSRSSGGSGEQYF.

This clonotype has a count of ten or more. The V and J genes are TRBV28 and TRBJ1-5, with D unclear. CDR3 length: 15 residues. V was clipped by 6 bases and J by 9 bases, with 21 bases between them. Germline V gene sequence: CDR1 MDHEN, CDR2 SYDVKM. In DNA, the CDR3 is TGTGCCAGCAGCCGCATAGGTGTGGTTCTGGGGCCCCAGCATTTT. Amino acids: CASSRIGVVLGPQHF.

This clonotype was recorded at least ten times. V gene TRBV7-2 combines with J gene TRBJ2-1; D not resolved. Germline V gene sequence: CDR1 SGHTA, CDR2 FQGNSA. The length of the CDR3 is 13 residues. V lost 2 bases and J lost 6, with 8 bases in between. Here the CDR3 DNA reads TGTGCCAGCAGCTTACTTCTCGCCAATGAGCAGTTCTTC. Its translation: CASSLLLANEQFF. Using reference TRBV7-2 and TRBJ2-1 for the parts outside the CDR3, the full variable domain is GAGVSQSPSNKVTEKGKDVELRCDPISGHTALYWYRQSLGQGLEFLIYFQGNSAPDKSGLPSDRFSAERTGGSVSTLTIQRTQQEDSAVYLCASSLLLANEQFFGPGTRLTVL.

This clonotype was counted many times. The chain links TRBV10-1 to TRBJ2-5; D gene uncertain. CDR1 is WNHNN, CDR2 SYGVQD, per germline (reference sequence). V lost 1 base and J 2 bases, leaving 8 bases between the germline ends. This CDR3 is built from 14 residues. The CDR3 sequence is CASSEFRGQETQYF. The CDR3 nucleotides are TGCGCCAGCAGTGAGTTCCGCGGTCAAGAGACCCAGTACTTC.

This clonotype was detected many times. The V gene is TRBV4-1, the J gene TRBJ2-2; 9 bases align to TRBD1. Germline V lookup: CDR1 MGHRA, CDR2 YSYEKL. V was clipped by 1 base and J by 5 bases; unmatched bases: 2. The CDR3 covers 15 residues. In nucleotides, the CDR3 is TGCGCCAGCAGCCAAGGAGGGACAGGGACCGGGGAGCTGTTTTTT. Its translation is CASSQGGTGTGELFF.

The table lists this clonotype with many counts. The V and J genes are TRBV18 and TRBJ1-1; D possibly corresponds to TRBD1 (5 bases). Germline V lookup: CDR1 KGHSH, CDR2 LQKENI. The germline V and J ends were trimmed by 8 bases and 1 base, with 11 bases remaining between them. This CDR3 is 13 amino acids long. The chain's CDR3 is CASRGSANTEAFF. The CDR3 region has the DNA TGTGCCAGCCGGGGGAGTGCGAACACTGAAGCTTTCTTT.

This chain links TRBV10-2 with TRBJ1-1; the D is unclear. Germline CDR1 reads WSHSY; CDR2 reads SAAADI. This CDR3 has 14 residues. The V end lost 3 bases, the J end lost 0 bases, and 8 bases lay between the germline ends. The CDR3 is CASSDTVMNTEAFF. The CDR3 DNA sequence: TGCGCCAGCAGTGATACGGTCATGAACACTGAAGCTTTCTTT.

This chain's CDR3 is CSARRPGGEGTDTQYF. In nucleotides, the CDR3 is TGCAGTGCTAGACGCCCTGGGGGGGAGGGCACAGATACGCAGTATTTT. The J gene is TRBJ2-3, the V gene TRBV20-1; 7 bases line up with TRBD2. CDR3 length equals 16 residues. In germline, CDR1 is DFQATT, CDR2 SNEGSKA (reference sequence). The V and J ends lost 2 bases and 1 base, in that order; junction bases with no gene match: 9.

This clonotype was counted many times. The CDR3 region is CASSDREALHF. CDR3 nucleotide sequence: TGTGCCAGCAGTGACAGGGAGGCCCTCCACTTT. V is TRBV6-1 and J is TRBJ1-6, with D possibly being TRBD1 (5 bases). The CDR3 runs to 11 residues. Per the germline V gene, CDR1 is MNHNS and CDR2 is SASEGT. Between the trimmed V and J ends, which lost 3 bases and 14 bases, there was a span of 8 bases.

This clonotype came up a few times. The chain links TRBV6-6 to TRBJ2-7; the match to TRBD2 covers 9 bases. This CDR3 has 15 residues. V gave up 0 bases and J gave up 5 bases; unmatched junction bases: 5. CDR1 is MNHNY, CDR2 SVGAGI, per germline (reference sequence). The CDR3 loop is CASSYSAGGPDEQYF. The CDR3 region has the DNA TGTGCCAGCAGTTACTCTGCGGGAGGGCCGGACGAGCAGTACTTC.

Ten or more counts support this clonotype. The rearrangement uses TRBV6-2 or TRBV6-3 and TRBJ1-5; D is uncertain. The CDR3 loop spans 15 amino acids. Per germline, CDR1 MNHEY and CDR2 SVGEGT. Trimming shortened V by 0 bases and J by 3 bases, and 9 bases separated the two germline ends. This CDR3 reads CASSYSGPYNQPQHF. CDR3 nucleotide sequence: TGTGCCAGCAGTTACTCGGGCCCTTACAATCAGCCCCAGCATTTT.